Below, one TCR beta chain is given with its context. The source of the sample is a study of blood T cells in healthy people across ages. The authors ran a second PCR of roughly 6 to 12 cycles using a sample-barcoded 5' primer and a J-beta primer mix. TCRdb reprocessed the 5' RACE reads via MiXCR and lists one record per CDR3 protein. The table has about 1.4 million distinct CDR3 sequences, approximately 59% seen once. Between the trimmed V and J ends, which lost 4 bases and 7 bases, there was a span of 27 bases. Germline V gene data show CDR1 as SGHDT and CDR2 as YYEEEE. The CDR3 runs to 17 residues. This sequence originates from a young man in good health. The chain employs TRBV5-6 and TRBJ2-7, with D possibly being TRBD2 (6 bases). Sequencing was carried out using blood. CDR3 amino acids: CASSLGRPTRPNWEQYF. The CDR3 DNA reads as TGTGCCAGCAGCCTGGGCCGCCCGACTAGGCCAAACTGGGAGCAGTACTTC.